The 9 T cell receptor beta chains presented below share a single source sample, sequenced in a study of shared clonotypes between healthy human individuals. Sequencing used immunoSEQ multiplex PCR; TCRdb keeps in-frame clones, though not all of them. Here the sample spans about 2.3 million clones, approximately 95% being singletons. The sequencing sample was made of naive CD4+ T cells from PBMCs. Subset in this sample: CD45RA+ positively selected. The receptor set was obtained from a man aged 18 to 29 in good health. Some clones in this sample may be carry-over from other donors' samples.

V gene TRBV19 combines with J gene TRBJ2-7; 10 bases align to TRBD1. Germline CDR1 is LNHDA and CDR2 is SQIVND (reference sequence). CDR3 length: 16 residues. Losses at the gene ends were 4 bases for V and 2 bases for J; bases not matched to a gene: 8. The CDR3 reads CASSKSRDRGAYEQYF. The DNA for the CDR3 is TGTGCCAGTAGTAAAAGCCGGGACAGGGGCGCCTACGAGCAGTACTTC.

The V and J genes are TRBV2 and TRBJ2-1, with D perhaps TRBD1 or TRBD2 (5 bases each). The V end was cut by 1 base, the J end by 6 bases, with 16 bases between. In germline, CDR1 is SNHLY, CDR2 FYNNEI. The CDR3 sequence is 16 residues long. The CDR3 spells CASSEVVTRGVNEQFF. The CDR3 DNA sequence: TGTGCCAGCAGTGAAGTCGTGACCCGGGGCGTCAATGAGCAGTTCTTC.

This clone has just one count. This chain uses TRBV28 with TRBJ1-4, with D tentatively TRBD1 (5 bases). The CDR3 runs to 14 residues. Germline CDR1 reads MDHEN; CDR2 reads SYDVKM. V was shortened by 3 bases and J by 8 bases, with 13 bases between the two germline ends. The CDR3 reads CASSFVREGEKLFF. CDR3 nucleotides: TGTGCCAGCAGTTTCGTCAGGGAGGGAGAAAAACTGTTTTTT. The full variable domain, rest sourced from reference TRBV28 and TRBJ1-4, is DVKVTQSSRYLVKRTGEKVFLECVQDMDHENMFWYRQDPGLGLRLIYFSYDVKMKEKGDIPEGYSVSREKKERFSLILESASTNQTSMYLCASSFVREGEKLFFGSGTQLSVL.

In the case of this clone: This sample includes further DNA sequences coding for the same CDR3. J is TRBJ2-7 and V is TRBV7-2, with TRBD1 matching over 7 bases. V lost 5 bases to trimming and J lost 0 bases; unmatched junction nucleotides: 4. Germline CDR1 is SGHTA and CDR2 is FQGNSA. The CDR3 runs to 14 residues. The CDR3 sequence: CASSRQGTSYEQYF. Here the CDR3 DNA reads TGTGCCAGCAGCAGACAGGGTACCTCCTACGAGCAGTACTTC.

The V call is TRBV5-4, the J call TRBJ2-1, with 10 bases aligning to TRBD2. Germline V gives CDR1 SGHNT, CDR2 YYREEE (reference sequence). The CDR3 has 16 residues. V dropped 0 bases and J dropped 9; count of bases not matched to a gene: 9. The CDR3 DNA reads TGTGCCAGCAGCTTGGTAAGAGCGGGAGGGCCTGGTGAGCAGTTCTTC. Its translation is CASSLVRAGGPGEQFF.

The chain uses TRBV29-1 and TRBJ2-3; 8 positions agree with TRBD1. V was pared by 7 bases and J by 6 bases, with 9 bases of the junction left unmatched. Germline V gene data show CDR1 as SQVTM and CDR2 as ANQGSEA. The CDR3 is 13 amino acids. The CDR3 sequence: CSAGGRVSDTQYF. In DNA, the CDR3 is TGCAGCGCAGGGGGCAGGGTATCGGATACGCAGTATTTT.

A remark on this clone: Other DNA sequences from this sample encode an identical CDR3 as well. The chain links TRBV6-6 to TRBJ1-5; possibly TRBD1 for D (5 bases). Looked up from germline, CDR1 is MNHNY and CDR2 is SVGAGI (reference sequence). The CDR3 runs 14 residues. Trimming stripped 4 bases from V and 4 bases from J, with 11 bases between. CDR3 protein: CASSSPGGNQPQHF. The CDR3 nucleotides read TGTGCCAGCAGTTCTCCTGGGGGTAATCAGCCCCAGCATTTT.

This clone was recorded only once. This rearrangement joins TRBV30 to TRBJ1-2; D is uncertain. CDR1 is GTSNPN and CDR2 is SVGIG in the germline V gene (reference sequence). The CDR3 covers 14 residues. The V gene lost 1 base and the J gene lost 5 bases, with 14 bases spanning the gap. The CDR3 nucleotides read TGTGCCTGGAGTGGGGAGGGCCGAAAGTATGGCTACACCTTC. As protein: CAWSGEGRKYGYTF.

This chain uses TRBV6-5 with TRBJ2-1; D remains unclear. The ends were cut back, 5 bases at V and 7 bases at J, with 18 bases in the middle. This CDR3 region has 15 residues. Per germline, CDR1 MNHEY and CDR2 SVGAGI. The CDR3 loop reads CASSPRHLGINEQFF. The CDR3 DNA sequence: TGTGCCAGCAGTCCCCGGCACCTGGGGATAAATGAGCAGTTCTTC.